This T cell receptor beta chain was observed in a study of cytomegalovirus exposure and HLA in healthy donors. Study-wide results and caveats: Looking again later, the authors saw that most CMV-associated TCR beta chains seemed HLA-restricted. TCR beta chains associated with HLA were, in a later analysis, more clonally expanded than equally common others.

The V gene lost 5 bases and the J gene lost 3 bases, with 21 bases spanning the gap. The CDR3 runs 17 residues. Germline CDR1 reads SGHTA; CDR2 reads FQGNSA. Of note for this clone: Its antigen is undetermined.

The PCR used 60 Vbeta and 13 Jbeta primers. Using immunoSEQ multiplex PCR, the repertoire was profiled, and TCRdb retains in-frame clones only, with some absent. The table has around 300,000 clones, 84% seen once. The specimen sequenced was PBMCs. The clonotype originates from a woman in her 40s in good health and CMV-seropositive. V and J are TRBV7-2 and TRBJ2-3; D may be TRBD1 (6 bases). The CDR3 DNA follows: TGTGCCAGCAGCCCTCGGTTAGGGCAGGGGACGACAGATACGCAGTATTTT. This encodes CASSPRLGQGTTDTQYF.